A selection of T cell receptor beta chains follows, all from one sample in a study of early T cells in non-severe SARS-CoV-2 infection. Each CDR3 protein is one row after TCRdb ran MiXCR on the 5' RACE reads. The sample contains fewer than 110,000 distinct CDR3 sequences, 11% of which appear only once. Sample: whole blood. These receptors were taken from an adult who was a healthcare worker with PCR-confirmed SARS-CoV-2 infection or an uninfected control (not recorded which). CDR3s include the opening cysteine and the closing phenylalanine or tryptophan. D genes are given only for firm matches. Rows may omit the clone size; those that give it use once, few, many or a size class.

V: TRBV12-3/TRBV12-4; D: TRBD1; size: few; J: TRBJ1-5; DNA: TGTGCCAGCAGTTTAGGGGCCGACAGGGGAAGCAATCAGCCCCAGCATTTT; CDR3: CASSLGADRGSNQPQHF
V: TRBV20-1; D: -; size: -; J: TRBJ1-2; DNA: TGCAGTGCTAGAGAAGGGTTCCTGTTGGGCTACACCTTC; CDR3: CSAREGFLLGYTF
V: TRBV24-1; D: -; size: -; J: TRBJ2-6; DNA: TGTGCCACCAGTGATTCATTTGGACTTAGGGGGGCCAACGTCCTGACTTTC; CDR3: CATSDSFGLRGANVLTF
V: TRBV7-9; D: -; size: many; J: TRBJ2-3; DNA: TGTGCCAGCAGCTTCACAGATACGCAGTATTTT; CDR3: CASSFTDTQYF
V: TRBV3-1; D: TRBD2; size: many; J: TRBJ2-2; DNA: TGTGCCAGCAGCCAAGCAGGACTAGCATCCGGGGAGCTGTTTTTT; CDR3: CASSQAGLASGELFF
V: TRBV7-2; D: -; size: few; J: TRBJ2-3; DNA: TGTGCCAGCAGCTTAATTCAGGGGGATACGCAGTATTTT; CDR3: CASSLIQGDTQYF
V: TRBV7-9; D: -; size: few; J: TRBJ2-7; DNA: TGTGCCAGCAGTATCATCGGGGAGTCGAAATGGAACTTC; CDR3: CASSIIGESKWNF
V: TRBV6-5; D: -; size: many; J: TRBJ1-4; DNA: TGTGCCAGCAGTTACCTGGCAGGGAATGAAAAACTGTTTTTT; CDR3: CASSYLAGNEKLFF
V: TRBV11-2; D: TRBD1; size: -; J: TRBJ2-2; DNA: TGTGCCAGCAGCTCAAGGGACAGTCGAGGGGAGCTGTTTTTT; CDR3: CASSSRDSRGELFF
V: TRBV5-1; D: -; size: -; J: TRBJ1-1; DNA: TGCGCCAGCAGCGCCGTCAGCACGAATGAAGCTTTCTTT; CDR3: CASSAVSTNEAFF
V: TRBV11-2; D: -; size: few; J: TRBJ2-1; DNA: TGTGCCAGCAGCCAAGGGGTTGGCCTCAATGAGCAGTTCTTC; CDR3: CASSQGVGLNEQFF
V: TRBV7-2; D: -; size: many; J: TRBJ2-1; DNA: TGTGCCAGCAGCTCGTACCAAGGCTCCTACAATGAGCAGTTCTTC; CDR3: CASSSYQGSYNEQFF
V: TRBV7-9; D: -; size: -; J: TRBJ1-1; DNA: TGTGCCAGCAGCTCCCGAACTCTGAACACTGAAGCTTTCTTT; CDR3: CASSSRTLNTEAFF
V: TRBV13; D: -; size: many; J: TRBJ1-1; DNA: TGTGCCAGCAGCTCCCGGTCTCTGAACACTGAAGCTTTCTTT; CDR3: CASSSRSLNTEAFF
V: TRBV6-2/TRBV6-3; D: -; size: -; J: TRBJ1-1; DNA: TGTGCCAGCAGTTATAGGCAGCTCTACACTGAAGCTTTCTTT; CDR3: CASSYRQLYTEAFF